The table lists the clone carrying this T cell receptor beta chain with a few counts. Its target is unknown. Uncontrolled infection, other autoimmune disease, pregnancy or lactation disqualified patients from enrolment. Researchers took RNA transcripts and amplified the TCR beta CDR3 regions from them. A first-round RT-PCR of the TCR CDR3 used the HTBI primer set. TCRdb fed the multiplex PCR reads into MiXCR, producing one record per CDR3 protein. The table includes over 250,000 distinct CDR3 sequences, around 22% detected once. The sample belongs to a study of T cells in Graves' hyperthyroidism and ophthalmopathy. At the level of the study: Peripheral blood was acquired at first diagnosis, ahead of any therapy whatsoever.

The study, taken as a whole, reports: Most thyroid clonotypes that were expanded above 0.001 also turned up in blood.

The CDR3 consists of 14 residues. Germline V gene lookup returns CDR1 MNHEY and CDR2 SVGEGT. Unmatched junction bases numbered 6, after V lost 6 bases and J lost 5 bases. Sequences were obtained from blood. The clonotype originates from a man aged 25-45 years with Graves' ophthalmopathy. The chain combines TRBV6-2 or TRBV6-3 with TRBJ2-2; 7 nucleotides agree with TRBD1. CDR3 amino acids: CASRGTAPTGELFF. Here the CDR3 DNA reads TGTGCCAGCAGGGGGACAGCCCCTACCGGGGAGCTGTTTTTT.